The subject of this entry is one T cell receptor beta chain. Its antigen remains unknown. Treatment meaning: approximately 9-day PBMC culture with coronavirus spike peptide pools or control peptides (ViraFEST assay). PBMC cultures, at approximately 2 million cells per well, received approximately 9.4 IU/ml IL-2 and around 9.6 ug/ml peptide pools. These data originate in a study of vaccination and CD4 T cells after COVID-19. The ends were cut back, 3 bases at V and 3 bases at J, with 8 bases in the middle. The CDR3 is 13 amino acids. The germline CDR1 and CDR2 sequences are MNHEY and SMNVEV (reference sequence). Scientists ran DNA taken from cultured CD4+ T cells through the Oncomine TCR Beta short-read assay for sequencing. TCRdb re-analysed the PCR reads in MiXCR, keeping a single row per CDR3 protein. This table has approximately 12,000 distinct CDR3 sequences, roughly three fifths appearing once.

The sequenced sample was CD4+ T cells from blood, cultured in vitro. This receptor was obtained from a human donor who had recovered from COVID-19. The chain combines TRBV27 with TRBJ2-5; D is undetermined. Written as DNA, the CDR3 is TGTGCCAGCAGTTTCAGACGGAAAGAGACCCAGTACTTC. It codes for CASSFRRKETQYF.